The rows below give T cell receptor beta chains drawn from one sample of a study of cytomegalovirus exposure and HLA in healthy donors. Data came from immunoSEQ multiplex PCR; TCRdb stores just in-frame clones and leaves some out. Of over 140,000 clones listed, roughly four fifths were seen once; the top ten hold roughly 1.4%. The sequencing sample was made of PBMCs. The origin of the receptors is a young man in good health and CMV-seropositive. The CDR3 runs from the conserved cysteine through the conserved F or W. The order of the fields is CDR3 protein, CDR3 DNA, clone size, V gene, J gene, D gene. A D gene is named only where the DNA matches it firmly. Not every row has a clone size; where given, it reads once, few, many or a size class.

CGSRGSGANVLTF,TGTGGCTCCCGGGGCTCTGGGGCCAACGTCCTGACTTTC,NA,TRBV6-5,TRBJ2-6,NA
CASSQGSDYGYTF,TGTGCCAGCAGCCAGGGGTCGGACTATGGCTACACCTTC,few,TRBV11-1,TRBJ1-2,NA
CASSLRRGETQYF,TGTGCCAGCAGCTTAAGGAGGGGAGAGACCCAGTACTTC,NA,TRBV7-3,TRBJ2-5,NA
CASSPGQRPEAFF,TGTGCCAGCAGCCCGGGACAGCGCCCTGAAGCTTTCTTT,NA,TRBV5-6,TRBJ1-1,TRBD1
CASGDRDDGYTF,TGTGCCAGCGGAGACAGGGATGATGGCTACACCTTC,NA,TRBV2,TRBJ1-2,TRBD1
CASRLGRGSTGELFF,TGTGCCAGTAGATTAGGAAGAGGGTCCACCGGGGAGCTGTTTTTT,NA,TRBV19,TRBJ2-2,NA
CSVGNRGTGELFF,TGCAGCGTTGGAAACAGGGGAACCGGGGAGCTGTTTTTT,NA,TRBV29-1,TRBJ2-2,TRBD1
CAWSTSGLSEQFF,TGTGCCTGGAGTACGAGCGGACTGAGTGAGCAGTTCTTC,NA,TRBV30,TRBJ2-1,NA
CASSPLPGTRNTDTQYF,TGCGCCAGCAGCCCTTTACCGGGGACTAGAAACACAGATACGCAGTATTTT,NA,TRBV5-1,TRBJ2-3,TRBD2
CASSEIPRSGRGETQYF,TGTGCCAGCAGTGAAATCCCACGGAGCGGGAGAGGGGAGACCCAGTACTTC,NA,TRBV6-1,TRBJ2-5,TRBD2
CASTPSGRRETQYF,TGTGCCAGCACCCCTAGCGGGAGGAGGGAGACCCAGTACTTC,NA,TRBV6-1,TRBJ2-5,TRBD2
CATSRDVFDTGELFF,TGTGCCACCAGCAGAGACGTATTCGACACCGGGGAGCTGTTTTTT,NA,TRBV15,TRBJ2-2,NA
CASSFGQGAFDGYTF,TGCGCCAGCAGCTTTGGACAGGGGGCGTTTGATGGCTACACCTTC,NA,TRBV5-1,TRBJ1-2,TRBD1
CASSPGGAGGYNEQFF,TGCGCCAGCAGCCCCGGGGGAGCGGGGGGCTACAATGAGCAGTTCTTC,NA,TRBV5-1,TRBJ2-1,TRBD2
CASGQAGYTEAFF,TGTGCCAGCGGACAGGCGGGGTACACTGAAGCTTTCTTT,few,TRBV6-1,TRBJ1-1,TRBD1
CASSLAEPSVSEQYF,TGCGCCAGCAGCTTGGCCGAGCCGTCCGTGAGCGAGCAGTACTTC,NA,TRBV5-1,TRBJ2-7,NA
CASSPRQGARTDTQYF,TGTGCCAGCAGCCCCCGACAGGGGGCGAGAACAGATACGCAGTATTTT,NA,TRBV7-9,TRBJ2-3,TRBD1
CASSLSPARLNYGYTF,TGTGCCAGCAGTTTAAGCCCAGCGCGGTTGAACTATGGCTACACCTTC,NA,TRBV28,TRBJ1-2,NA
CASSPGNYGYTF,TGTGCCAGCAGTCCGGGTAACTATGGCTACACCTTC,few,TRBV6-5,TRBJ1-2,NA
CASSESAGGSFYGYTF,TGTGCCAGCAGTGAATCGGCAGGGGGCAGCTTTTATGGCTACACCTTC,NA,TRBV25-1,TRBJ1-2,TRBD1
CAISRKQGFPVAEAFF,TGTGCCATCAGTCGAAAACAGGGCTTCCCGGTGGCTGAAGCTTTCTTT,NA,TRBV10-3,TRBJ1-1,NA
CASSYRGLYYEQYF,TGTGCCAGCAGTTACCGGGGGTTATACTACGAGCAGTACTTC,few,TRBV6-6,TRBJ2-7,NA
CASSEYRGETEAFF,TGTGCCAGCAGTGAGTACAGGGGTGAAACTGAAGCTTTCTTT,NA,TRBV6-1,TRBJ1-1,TRBD1
CASSPTGAYQPQHF,TGTGCCAGCAGCCCGACAGGGGCTTATCAGCCCCAGCATTTT,NA,TRBV7-8,TRBJ1-5,TRBD1
CASTLGLNTEAFF,TGTGCCAGCACCCTAGGCCTGAACACTGAAGCTTTCTTT,NA,TRBV7-8,TRBJ1-1,NA
CASSPMRGGASTGELFF,TGTGCCAGCAGCCCGATGAGGGGGGGCGCGAGCACCGGGGAGCTGTTTTTT,NA,TRBV7-9,TRBJ2-2,NA
CASSEDSPEQYF,TGTGCCAGCAGCGAAGACTCCCCCGAGCAGTACTTC,NA,TRBV2,TRBJ2-7,NA
CASSFGTGWGLGEKLFF,TGTGCCAGCAGCTTCGGGACAGGGTGGGGGTTGGGTGAAAAACTGTTTTTT,NA,TRBV11-2,TRBJ1-4,TRBD1
CASRAGVGFYGYTF,TGTGCCAGCAGAGCAGGGGTCGGCTTCTATGGCTACACCTTC,NA,TRBV6-1,TRBJ1-2,NA
CASSRSGGPYEQYF,TGTGCCAGCAGTCGGTCAGGGGGACCCTACGAGCAGTACTTC,NA,TRBV5-8,TRBJ2-7,TRBD1
CASRQGVGQNTEAFF,TGTGCCAGCAGGCAGGGGGTGGGGCAGAACACTGAAGCTTTCTTT,NA,TRBV5-4,TRBJ1-1,TRBD1
CASSNGQGATNEKLFF,TGCGCCAGCAGCAACGGACAGGGCGCAACTAATGAAAAACTGTTTTTT,NA,TRBV5-1,TRBJ1-4,TRBD1
CASSLITGGPNTEAFF,TGTGCCAGCAGCTTAATCACAGGGGGACCGAACACTGAAGCTTTCTTT,NA,TRBV7-9,TRBJ1-1,TRBD1
CASSLGGGGGGNEQFF,TGTGCCAGCAGCTTGGGCGGAGGCGGGGGGGGGAATGAGCAGTTCTTC,NA,TRBV7-3,TRBJ2-1,TRBD2
CASSLEGSGMGIVSTDTQYF,TGTGCCAGCAGCTTAGAGGGTAGCGGTATGGGTATCGTGAGCACAGATACGCAGTATTTT,NA,TRBV7-8,TRBJ2-3,NA
CASSPGLAGEVTQYF,TGTGCCAGCTCACCTGGACTAGCGGGGGAAGTGACCCAGTACTTC,NA,TRBV18,TRBJ2-5,TRBD2
CASRQAINEKLFF,TGTGCCAGCAGGCAAGCGATTAATGAAAAACTGTTTTTT,NA,TRBV2,TRBJ1-4,NA
CASHRYGNQPQHF,TGTGCCAGCCACAGGTATGGCAATCAGCCCCAGCATTTT,NA,TRBV19,TRBJ1-5,NA
CASSELGDRGQSTQYF,TGTGCCAGCAGTGAATTAGGGGACAGGGGGCAAAGTACGCAGTATTTT,NA,TRBV25-1,TRBJ2-3,TRBD1
CASSESALIQGYEQYF,TGTGCCAGCAGTGAATCAGCCCTAATACAGGGTTACGAGCAGTACTTC,NA,TRBV6-1,TRBJ2-7,NA
CASRQSLNTEAFF,TGTGCCAGCAGACAGTCTTTGAACACTGAAGCTTTCTTT,NA,TRBV6-1,TRBJ1-1,NA
CARGVQRGFYSNQPQHF,TGTGCCAGAGGGGTCCAGAGGGGGTTTTATAGCAATCAGCCCCAGCATTTT,NA,TRBV28,TRBJ1-5,NA
CASTPQVSRTEAFF,TGTGCCAGTACCCCCCAGGTATCGAGAACTGAAGCTTTCTTT,few,TRBV19,TRBJ1-1,NA
CASSLAGEGQPPHF,TGTGCCAGCAGCTTAGCAGGGGAGGGCCAGCCCCCGCATTTT,NA,TRBV11-3,TRBJ1-5,NA
CASSAGSSGGEETQYF,TGTGCCAGCAGCGCCGGATCTAGCGGGGGGGAAGAGACCCAGTACTTC,NA,TRBV9,TRBJ2-5,TRBD2
CASTLTGTATDTQYF,TGTGCCAGCACCCTAACCGGGACAGCTACAGATACGCAGTATTTT,NA,TRBV5-4,TRBJ2-3,TRBD1
CASGPGTGSYEQYF,TGTGCCAGTGGACCCGGGACAGGGAGCTACGAGCAGTACTTC,few,TRBV19,TRBJ2-7,TRBD1
CASSLVPSGPLNTQYF,TGTGCCAGCAGCTTAGTACCTAGCGGGCCTCTCAATACGCAGTATTTT,NA,TRBV7-8,TRBJ2-3,TRBD2
CASSPLGRGAEAFF,TGTGCCAGCTCACCACTAGGCAGGGGGGCTGAAGCTTTCTTT,NA,TRBV18,TRBJ1-1,TRBD1
CASSQDPHRGTNEKLFF,TGCGCCAGCAGCCAAGATCCTCACAGGGGCACTAATGAAAAACTGTTTTTT,few,TRBV4-1,TRBJ1-4,TRBD1